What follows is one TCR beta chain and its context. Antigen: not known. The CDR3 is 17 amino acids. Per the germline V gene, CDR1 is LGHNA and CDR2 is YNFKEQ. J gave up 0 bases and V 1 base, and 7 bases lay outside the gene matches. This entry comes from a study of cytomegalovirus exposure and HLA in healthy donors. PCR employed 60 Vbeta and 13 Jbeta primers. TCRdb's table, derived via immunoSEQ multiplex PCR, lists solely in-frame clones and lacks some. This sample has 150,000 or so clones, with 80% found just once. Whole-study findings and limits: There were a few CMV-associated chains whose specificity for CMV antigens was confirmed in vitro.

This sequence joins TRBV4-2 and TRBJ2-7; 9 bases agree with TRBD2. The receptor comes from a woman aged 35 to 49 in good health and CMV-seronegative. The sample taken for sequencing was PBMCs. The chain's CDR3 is CASSQASGIPSSYEQYF. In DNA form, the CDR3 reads TGTGCCAGCAGCCAAGCTAGCGGGATCCCCTCCTCCTACGAGCAGTACTTC.